Many counts were recorded for the clone carrying this TCR beta chain. The sample originates from a study of T-cell memory formation after mild COVID-19. CDR3 length equals 12 residues. With 6 bases removed from V and 3 bases from J, the gap between germline ends came to 5 bases. Germline V gene data show CDR1 as SEHNR and CDR2 as FQNEAQ (reference sequence). TCRdb processed the 5' RACE reads anew with MiXCR; each CDR3 protein has one entry. The sample comprises 140,000 or so distinct CDR3 sequences, approximately 5.7% of which are singletons, and roughly 1.9% rests with the top ten. The sample comprised PBMCs or a T cell subset sorted from them (not recorded which). The chain joins TRBV7-9 to TRBJ2-2; D is unresolved. This receptor was identified in an adult woman who had mild COVID-19 (a few samples of this study predate the infection). Cell type and time point are not known. The DNA for the CDR3 is TGTGCCAGCAGACGTTACACCGGGGAGCTGTTTTTT. The encoded protein is CASRRYTGELFF.